The rows below give T cell receptor beta chains drawn from one sample of a study of T cells after yellow fever vaccination. TCRdb independently ran MiXCR on the 5' RACE reads; one entry per CDR3 protein. The table has almost 600,000 distinct CDR3 sequences, approximately 13% seen once. Source: PBMCs, taken on the day of the yellow fever booster vaccination. The receptors stem from a man aged 25 to 45 who received the YFV17D yellow fever vaccine. Both conserved end residues are part of each CDR3. D genes are given only for firm matches. Only part of the rows carry a size: once, few, many, or a class if the clone is expanded.

clone_size j_call v_call d_call cdr3_nt cdr3_aa
. TRBJ2-5 TRBV4-3 . TGCGCCAGCAGCCAAGAGACGGGCGGGAAAGAGACCCAGTACTTC CASSQETGGKETQYF
few TRBJ2-7 TRBV6-1 TRBD1 TGTGCCAGCAGTGCCCGGGACAGGGGCACCTACGAGCAGTACTTC CASSARDRGTYEQYF
few TRBJ2-3 TRBV11-1 . TGTGCCAGCAGCTTAACCACCGCCACAGATACGCAGTATTTT CASSLTTATDTQYF
few TRBJ1-1 TRBV20-1 TRBD1 TGCAGTGCTGGGAACAGGGGGACAACTGAAGCTTTCTTT CSAGNRGTTEAFF
. TRBJ2-2 TRBV20-1 TRBD2 TGCAGTGCTGCCCGGACTAGCGGGATTACCGGGGAGCTGTTTTTT CSAARTSGITGELFF
. TRBJ2-7 TRBV6-5 TRBD1 TGTGCCAGCTTAGGGACAGACTACGAGCAGTACTTC CASLGTDYEQYF
. TRBJ1-1 TRBV15 . TGTGCCACCAGCAGGCCAAACACTGAAGCTTTCTTT CATSRPNTEAFF
. TRBJ2-5 TRBV6-1 . TGTGCCAGCAGGGTCCCGGGCTTAGAGACCCAGTACTTC CASRVPGLETQYF
. TRBJ2-1 TRBV5-8 . TGTGCCAGCCGTGTTGGGAGGAGCTCCTACAATGAGCAGTTCTTC CASRVGRSSYNEQFF
. TRBJ2-7 TRBV9 . TGTGCCAGCAGCGTAAGCCCTACCGACAGCTACGAGCAGTACTTC CASSVSPTDSYEQYF
. TRBJ1-1 TRBV18 . TGTGCCAGCTCACCGATTGGGACTGAAGCTTTCTTT CASSPIGTEAFF
few TRBJ1-1 TRBV6-2/TRBV6-3 . TGTGCCAGCAGTTATCGGTGGGGTGCGGAAGCTTTCTTT CASSYRWGAEAFF
. TRBJ2-1 TRBV9 TRBD2 TGTGCCAGCAGCGTAGGTCCTAGCGGGTTATACAATGAGCAGTTCTTC CASSVGPSGLYNEQFF
few TRBJ2-1 TRBV6-2/TRBV6-3 . TGTGCCAGCACTTCTGCCCCGAATGAGCAGTTCTTC CASTSAPNEQFF
few TRBJ2-3 TRBV20-1 . TGCAGTGCTAGAGTGCAGGGTAGGGGAGGTACGCAGTATTTT CSARVQGRGGTQYF
few TRBJ1-4 TRBV20-1 . TGCAGTGTCACCACAACTAATGAAAAACTGTTTTTT CSVTTTNEKLFF
. TRBJ2-1 TRBV4-3 . TGCGCCAGCAGCCAAGTGGGGGGGGCCAACAATGAGCAGTTCTTC CASSQVGGANNEQFF
. TRBJ2-1 TRBV7-3 . TGTGCCAGCAGCTTACGGGGCTCCTACAATGAGCTGTTCTTC CASSLRGSYNELFF
. TRBJ2-1 TRBV9 TRBD2 TGTGCCAGCAGCCCTAGTGGAGCGGGGAACTACAATGAGCAGTTCTTC CASSPSGAGNYNEQFF
few TRBJ1-1 TRBV10-2 . TGCGCCAGCAGGGATAATTACAGCCAACGGAACACTGAAGCTTTCTTT CASRDNYSQRNTEAFF